This TCR beta chain was captured in a study of shared clonotypes between healthy human individuals. Whole-study context: Donors consisted of two women and three men between 18 and 49.

The V end lost 0 bases, the J end lost 4 bases, and 10 bases lay between the germline ends. Germline V gene sequence: CDR1 SGHRS, CDR2 YFSETQ. CDR3 size: 14 residues. The assay was immunoSEQ multiplex PCR, and TCRdb's table has in-frame clones only and misses some. The sample lists some 2.4 million clones, roughly 93% occurring once. The receptor's source is a man younger than 35 in good health. Some clones in this sample may be carry-over from other donors' samples. Sequenced material: naive CD4+ T cells from PBMCs. Described subset: CD45RA+ positively selected. The V gene is TRBV5-1, the J gene TRBJ1-2; D gene uncertain. In DNA form, the CDR3 reads TGCGCCAGCAGCTTGGTACAGACGACCTATGGCTACACCTTC. Translated: CASSLVQTTYGYTF.